A selection of T cell receptor beta chains follows, all from one sample in a study of Ad26.COV2.S vaccination and SARS-CoV-2 variants. TCRdb keeps only in-frame clones here, not all; method: immunoSEQ multiplex PCR. This table holds some 350,000 clones, around 83% found once. The specimen was peripheral blood, collected in a trial of Ad26.COV2.S vaccine versus placebo. All receptors derive from a person aged 18-60 years who received the Ad26.COV2.S COVID-19 vaccine or a placebo. Each CDR3 is given with its conserved first and last residue. Each record gives: D gene, J gene, V gene, clone size, CDR3 protein, CDR3 DNA. D genes are given only for firm matches. Size is stated for part of the rows, as once, few or many counts, or as a class when the clone is expanded.

NA	TRBJ2-7	TRBV7-8	NA	CASSLRAGPYEQYF	TGTGCCAGCAGCTTAAGAGCCGGTCCCTACGAGCAGTACTTC
TRBD2	TRBJ2-3	TRBV4-3	NA	CASSPIAGGDTQYF	TGCGCCAGCAGCCCCATCGCGGGGGGGGATACGCAGTATTTT
NA	TRBJ1-6	TRBV30	few	CAWRENSPLHF	TGTGCCTGGAGGGAGAATTCACCCCTCCACTTT
NA	TRBJ2-3	TRBV19	NA	CASSIGGTLEADTQYF	TGTGCCAGTAGTATAGGTGGGACATTAGAGGCAGATACGCAGTATTTT
NA	TRBJ2-3	TRBV10-3	NA	CAINSGDGGDTQYF	TGTGCCATCAATTCAGGGGATGGAGGAGATACGCAGTATTTT
TRBD1	TRBJ2-5	TRBV9	NA	CASSPDRGSGIQETQYF	TGTGCCAGCAGTCCGGACAGGGGGTCGGGGATTCAAGAGACCCAGTACTTC
NA	TRBJ2-7	TRBV12-3/TRBV12-4	NA	CASMMGVSYEQYF	TGTGCCAGTATGATGGGGGTCTCCTACGAGCAGTACTTC
NA	TRBJ2-1	TRBV10-3	NA	CAISESPNEQFF	TGTGCCATCAGTGAGTCGCCGAATGAGCAGTTCTTC
NA	TRBJ1-6	TRBV5-6	NA	CASSLSFRRSDSPLHF	TGTGCCAGCAGCTTGTCTTTTCGCAGGTCTGATTCACCCCTCCACTTT
NA	TRBJ1-2	TRBV6-5	NA	CASSSPYRDNYGYTF	TGTGCCAGCAGCTCCCCATACAGGGACAATTATGGCTACACCTTC
NA	TRBJ2-7	TRBV5-4	NA	CASSRLGTGEQYF	TGTGCCAGCAGCCGACTTGGGACGGGCGAGCAGTACTTC
NA	TRBJ2-3	TRBV6-5	NA	CAGEAPSTDTQYF	TGTGCGGGGGAGGCACCTAGCACAGATACGCAGTATTTT
NA	TRBJ2-3	TRBV7-9	NA	CASSPRPGFFSGTDTQYF	TGTGCCAGCAGCCCCCGGCCCGGGTTTTTTTCGGGCACAGATACGCAGTATTTT
NA	TRBJ2-4	TRBV4-1	once	CASSQAGNKNIQYF	TGCGCCAGCAGCCAGGCCGGCAACAAAAACATTCAGTACTTC
NA	TRBJ1-4	TRBV7-6	NA	CASSLLAGNEKLFF	TGTGCCAGCAGCTTACTAGCGGGAAATGAAAAACTGTTTTTT
NA	TRBJ2-1	TRBV10-3	NA	CAISESYNEQFF	TGTGCCATCAGTGAGTCGTACAATGAGCAGTTCTTC
NA	TRBJ2-3	TRBV28	NA	CASTKVLDTQYF	TGTGCCAGCACGAAGGTGCTAGATACGCAGTATTTT
NA	TRBJ1-1	TRBV4-1	once	CASSQGGAWDTEAFF	TGCGCCAGCAGCCAAGGAGGGGCCTGGGACACTGAAGCTTTCTTT
NA	TRBJ2-5	TRBV5-1	NA	CASNTGHQETQYF	TGCGCCAGCAATACAGGGCATCAAGAGACCCAGTACTTC
TRBD1	TRBJ1-1	TRBV23-1	many	CASSPYRGRGEAFF	TGCGCCAGCAGTCCGTATAGGGGGCGCGGTGAAGCTTTCTTT
NA	TRBJ2-1	TRBV4-3	NA	CASSQYNRDNEQFF	TGCGCCAGCAGCCAGTATAACAGGGACAATGAGCAGTTCTTC
TRBD1	TRBJ1-2	TRBV27	few	CASSSEFDGQGEYGYTF	TGTGCCAGCAGTTCCGAGTTCGACGGACAGGGCGAGTATGGCTACACCTTC
NA	TRBJ2-5	TRBV29-1	NA	CSVEAGAQETQYF	TGCAGCGTTGAAGCTGGGGCCCAAGAGACCCAGTACTTC
TRBD2	TRBJ2-7	TRBV5-4	NA	CASSFAGLAGPDEQYF	TGTGCCAGCAGTTTCGCGGGACTAGCGGGGCCGGACGAGCAGTACTTC
NA	TRBJ2-3	TRBV25-1	NA	CASSEAPSPRGADTQYF	TGTGCCAGCAGTGAGGCCCCCTCCCCGAGGGGCGCAGATACGCAGTATTTT
NA	TRBJ2-7	TRBV3-1/TRBV3-2	NA	CASSQVGSLSYEQYF	TGTGCCAGCAGCCAAGTAGGCAGTCTCAGCTACGAGCAGTACTTC
NA	TRBJ1-2	TRBV5-5	NA	CASSFESGDYGYTF	TGTGCCAGCAGCTTCGAGTCAGGGGATTATGGCTACACCTTC
TRBD2	TRBJ2-2	TRBV4-3	NA	CASSQVLLAGAGELFF	TGCGCCAGCAGCCAAGTATTACTAGCGGGGGCCGGGGAGCTGTTTTTT
TRBD2	TRBJ2-1	TRBV11-3	NA	CASSFSSLIRASGGNEQFF	TGTGCCAGCAGCTTTTCTTCTCTAATTCGGGCTAGCGGGGGCAATGAGCAGTTCTTC
NA	TRBJ2-1	TRBV5-5	NA	CASRVRGPGSDEQFF	TGTGCCAGCAGAGTCCGGGGGCCAGGTAGTGATGAGCAGTTCTTC
NA	TRBJ2-7	TRBV4-3	NA	CASSQLTRDFSDEQYF	TGCGCCAGCAGCCAACTAACCCGGGACTTCTCCGACGAGCAGTACTTC
TRBD2	TRBJ2-3	TRBV2	NA	CASSEDEGTSGRTDTQYF	TGTGCCAGCAGTGAAGATGAGGGGACTAGTGGACGCACAGATACGCAGTATTTT
TRBD1	TRBJ2-7	TRBV10-3	NA	CAISDMGQGTYEQYF	TGTGCCATCAGTGATATGGGACAGGGCACCTACGAGCAGTACTTC
NA	TRBJ1-1	TRBV15	NA	CATSRSNGAPWDTEAFF	TGTGCCACCAGCAGATCGAACGGAGCCCCGTGGGACACTGAAGCTTTCTTT
TRBD2	TRBJ2-7	TRBV27	NA	CASSFAGGDEQYF	TGTGCCAGCAGTTTCGCGGGGGGTGACGAGCAGTACTTC
NA	TRBJ1-5	TRBV6-6	medium-sized	CASSPGGPNQPQHF	TGTGCCAGCAGTCCGGGGGGGCCAAATCAGCCCCAGCATTTT
TRBD1	TRBJ1-1	TRBV5-1	NA	CASSSQGGTEAFF	TGCGCCAGCAGCTCGCAGGGGGGGACTGAAGCTTTCTTT
TRBD1	TRBJ2-5	TRBV6-2/TRBV6-3	NA	CASSTDRGQETQYF	TGTGCCAGCAGTACGGACAGGGGCCAAGAGACCCAGTACTTC
NA	TRBJ2-3	TRBV7-8	NA	CASSLKTATDTQYF	TGTGCCAGCAGCTTAAAGACGGCTACAGATACGCAGTATTTT
TRBD2	TRBJ2-6	TRBV7-8	NA	CASSLAPGSAGGQVGANVLTF	TGTGCCAGCAGCTTAGCCCCGGGATCTGCGGGAGGGCAGGTTGGGGCCAACGTCCTGACTTTC
TRBD1	TRBJ2-2	TRBV29-1	NA	CSGLTGSTGELFF	TGCAGCGGCTTGACAGGGAGTACCGGGGAGCTGTTTTTT
NA	TRBJ2-1	TRBV27	NA	CASSPGTSYNEQFF	TGTGCCAGCAGTCCGGGGACCTCCTACAATGAGCAGTTCTTC
TRBD1	TRBJ1-1	TRBV3-1/TRBV3-2	once	CASSQDMSTGRQAFF	TGTGCCAGCAGCCAAGATATGTCGACAGGGAGACAAGCTTTCTTT
NA	TRBJ2-5	TRBV18	NA	CASSPEETQYF	TGTGCCAGCTCACCAGAAGAGACCCAGTACTTC
NA	TRBJ2-3	TRBV27	NA	CASSFLDTTDTQYF	TGTGCCAGCAGTTTTTTGGACACCACAGATACGCAGTATTTT
TRBD1	TRBJ2-2	TRBV7-2	NA	CASSAQGPRNTGELFF	TGTGCCAGCAGCGCACAGGGGCCCCGGAACACCGGGGAGCTGTTTTTT
NA	TRBJ1-6	TRBV19	NA	CASSYRDNSPLHF	TGTGCCAGTAGTTACAGGGACAATTCACCCCTCCACTTT
TRBD2	TRBJ2-7	TRBV23-1	NA	CASSQSGGGGLIYEQYF	TGCGCCAGCAGTCAATCTGGAGGCGGGGGGCTAATCTACGAGCAGTACTTC
NA	TRBJ2-4	TRBV28	NA	CASSLYRRAAKNIQYF	TGTGCCAGCAGTTTATATCGAAGGGCGGCCAAAAACATTCAGTACTTC